The 9 T cell receptor beta chains presented below share a single source sample, sequenced in a study of CXCR3-negative and CXCR3-positive naive CD8 T cells. Study-level results: CXCR3-positive naive cells had TRB CDR3s that were more hydrophobic than CXCR3-negative naive cells had.

Through 5' RACE with UMI labels, the TRB cDNA libraries were prepared. TCRdb re-analyzed the 5' RACE reads; it lists each CDR3 protein once, without DNA. This table holds around 88,000 distinct CDR3 sequences. Their antigen targets remain unknown. Sequenced: naive CXCR3+ CD8+ T cells from blood. Specified subset: CD45RO-CCR7+CD27+CD95- naive CD8+ T cells expressing CXCR3 (TNR3+). These receptors all stem from a human donor in good health. Some clones in this sample may be carry-over from other donors' samples.

The rearrangement uses TRBV4-2 and TRBJ2-1; without DNA, the TCRdb call of TRBD2 cannot be checked. The CDR3 contains 15 residues. Per germline, CDR1 LGHNA and CDR2 YNFKEQ. Here the CDR3 reads CASSQETSGLNEQFF.

The chain carries TRBV20-1 and TRBJ1-6. The germline V gene has CDR1 DFQATT and CDR2 SNEGSKA (reference sequence). This CDR3 is 14 amino acids long. CDR3 in amino acids: CSARGEQSNSPLHF.

The CDR3 sequence is CASGSVGGLTESGYTF. This rearrangement joins TRBV19 to TRBJ1-2. CDR1 and CDR2 from the germline V gene are LNHDA and SQIVND (reference sequence). This CDR3 spans 16 amino acids.

The chain links TRBV29-1 to TRBJ2-1; there is no DNA to check the TCRdb D call of TRBD2. The CDR3 length is 15 residues. CDR1 is SQVTM, CDR2 ANQGSEA, per germline. CDR3 region: CSVESFSGGGDEQFF.

This sequence joins TRBV13 and TRBJ1-1; the TCRdb D gene call, TRBD1, has no DNA to confirm it. The CDR3 has 14 amino acids. The germline V gene encodes CDR1 PRHDT and CDR2 FYEKMQ (reference sequence). CDR3 protein: CASSPGGWSTEAFF.

This rearrangement joins TRBV5-5 to TRBJ2-1; TCRdb designates TRBD2, a call that cannot be tested without DNA. The CDR3 covers 15 residues. Germline-derived CDR1 and CDR2 are SGHKS and YYEKEE (reference sequence). The CDR3 loop is CASSLSSGLYNEQFF.

The rearrangement joins TRBV19 to TRBJ1-5. From germline, CDR1 is LNHDA and CDR2 SQIVND (reference sequence). CDR3 length equals 13 residues. The CDR3 sequence: CASSILGDQPQHF.

The genes are TRBV10-2 and TRBJ2-1; the D call of TRBD1 rests on TCRdb alone, since no DNA is present to check it. This CDR3 contains 17 residues. Germline values: CDR1 WSHSY, CDR2 SAAADI. The CDR3 sequence is CASSESRGRGSYNEQFF.

The chain recombines TRBV3-1 with TRBJ2-7. The CDR3 loop spans 14 amino acids. CDR1 is LGHDT, CDR2 YNNKEL, per germline (reference sequence). The CDR3 is CASSQDRDSYEQYF.